A selection of T cell receptor beta chains follows, all from one sample in a study of spatial heterogeneity in lung cancer. In TCRdb, the 5' RACE reads were re-called with MiXCR into one record per CDR3 protein. The repertoire holds approximately 23,000 distinct CDR3 sequences, with 4% to 5.5% as singletons. The sequences come from lung tumor tissue, collected at surgery. These receptors came from a male donor with early-stage non-small cell lung cancer. The CDR3 runs from the conserved cysteine through the conserved F or W. D genes are given only for firm matches. Size is stated as once, few, many, or a class for an expanded clone.

len	j_gene	d_gene	abundance	v_gene	CDR3aa	CDR3nt
16	TRBJ1-2	TRBD1	many	TRBV19	CASSPAGQLGLYGYTF	TGTGCCAGTAGCCCAGCGGGACAGCTCGGACTCTATGGCTACACCTTC
15	TRBJ2-7	TRBD1	many	TRBV5-1	CASSPPPGQGYEQYF	TGCGCCAGCAGCCCACCCCCGGGACAGGGGTACGAGCAGTACTTC
14	TRBJ2-7	-	many	TRBV20-1	CSAGASGTLLEQYF	TGCAGTGCGGGAGCTTCCGGGACACTCCTCGAGCAGTACTTC
15	TRBJ1-4	-	many	TRBV28	CASRRQARALGKLFF	TGTGCCAGCAGAAGACAGGCCAGGGCACTGGGAAAACTGTTTTTT
14	TRBJ1-2	-	many	TRBV6-1	CASGLREGYYGYTF	TGTGCCAGCGGACTAAGGGAGGGTTACTATGGCTACACCTTC
12	TRBJ1-4	-	many	TRBV29-1	CSVWTAGEKLFF	TGCAGCGTTTGGACGGCGGGGGAAAAACTGTTTTTT
16	TRBJ2-4	TRBD1	few	TRBV5-1	CASSLGDSLAKNIQYF	TGCGCCAGCAGCTTGGGGGACAGTCTAGCCAAAAACATTCAGTACTTC
15	TRBJ1-4	-	many	TRBV5-1	CASSLTGATNEKLFF	TGCGCCAGCAGCTTGACGGGGGCAACTAATGAAAAACTGTTTTTT
13	TRBJ1-1	-	many	TRBV7-2	CASSSAPNTEAFF	TGTGCCAGCAGCTCCGCACCGAACACTGAAGCTTTCTTT
13	TRBJ2-2	TRBD2	many	TRBV29-1	CSVDRGGPGELFF	TGCAGCGTTGATCGGGGGGGCCCCGGGGAGCTGTTTTTT
14	TRBJ1-1	-	many	TRBV7-2	CASSFSTVNTEAFF	TGTGCCAGCAGCTTTTCGACAGTGAACACTGAAGCTTTCTTT